Sequencing of this T cell receptor beta chain was carried out in a study of blood T cells in healthy people across ages. Findings and caveats of the study: A greater number of naive CD4+ cells and higher diversity distinguished long-lived donors from aged donors. With unsorted PBMCs, a conclusive comparison of naive versus antigen-experienced cells was not possible.

About this clonotype: Its antigen is not identified.

Each donor had roughly 10 milliliters of peripheral blood drawn. Combining a sample-barcoded 5' primer with a J-beta primer mix, a second PCR ran for roughly 7 to 12 cycles. Using its own MiXCR run on the 5' RACE reads, TCRdb lists one record per CDR3 protein. Among about 830,000 distinct CDR3 sequences listed, about 59% were seen once. Input material: blood. The TCR sequence derives from a young man in good health.

CDR3 region: CASSLLPSGGTQETQYF. CDR3 bases: TGCGCCAGCAGCTTGCTCCCTAGCGGGGGGACGCAAGAGACCCAGTACTTC. The rearrangement uses TRBV5-1 and TRBJ2-5; 11 nucleotides match TRBD2. The CDR3 has 17 amino acids. The germline gives CDR1 SGHRS, CDR2 YFSETQ. V was clipped by 1 base and J by 2 bases; unmatched bases: 7.